This passage covers 17 T cell receptor beta chains from one sample sequenced in a study of a mutant IDH1 vaccine in newly diagnosed glioma. Indicated time point: week 23, last vaccination. Vaccinated patients received 300 ug of mutant IDH1 20-mer peptide per dose, with topical imiquimod. These receptors' targets are unknown. Assay: immunoSEQ multiplex PCR; the TCRdb copy retains only in-frame clones and omits some. The sample yields some 80,000 clones, around 83% seen once. The sequenced sample was PBMCs, obtained from a glioma patient whose treatment included an IDH1 peptide vaccine. The receptors here all came from a woman aged 45-65 years with glioma.

This rearrangement joins TRBV4-1 to TRBJ2-1; TRBD2 aligns across 12 bases. The CDR3 length is 19 residues. V gave up 0 bases and J gave up 4 bases; unmatched junction bases: 10. Germline V CDR1 and CDR2: MGHRA, YSYEKL. The CDR3 coding sequence is TGCGCCAGCAGCCAAGATGGTTTCGAGACTAGCGGGAGATACAATGAGCAGTTCTTC. As protein: CASSQDGFETSGRYNEQFF.

The rearrangement joins TRBV5-1 to TRBJ2-1; the D is unclear. This CDR3 comprises 11 residues. The germline V gene encodes CDR1 SGHRS and CDR2 YFSETQ. Between the trimmed V and J ends, which lost 7 bases and 8 bases, there was a span of 10 bases. In nucleotides, the CDR3 is TGCGCCAGCGTGGGCTGGGATGAGCAGTTCTTC. Translation gives CASVGWDEQFF.

The gene calls are TRBV7-2 and TRBJ2-3; TRBD2 aligns across 9 bases. The CDR3 is 16 amino acids. Losses at the gene ends were 4 bases for V and 0 bases for J; bases not matched to a gene: 5. CDR1 and CDR2 from the germline V gene are SGHTA and FQGNSA. CDR3 nucleotides: TGTGCCAGCAGCTCCCTAGCGGGAACTAGCACAGATACGCAGTATTTT. Translated: CASSSLAGTSTDTQYF.

The gene calls are TRBV29-1 and TRBJ2-5; TRBD2 matches at 12 bases. J gave up 7 bases and V 3 bases, and 6 bases lay outside the gene matches. Germline V gives CDR1 SQVTM, CDR2 ANQGSEA. The CDR3 sequence is 14 residues long. In DNA form, the CDR3 reads TGCAGCGTTGAGGGGACTAGCGGGTCGGGGACCCAGTACTTC. It yields the protein CSVEGTSGSGTQYF.

The chain couples TRBV4-1 to TRBJ2-1; 12 bases fit TRBD2. The junction had 9 bases not matched to a gene; V was cut back by 0 bases and J by 9 bases. The CDR3 spans 17 residues. The V gene's germline CDR1 is MGHRA and CDR2 YSYEKL. Here the CDR3 reads CASSQETSGRPWGEQFF. Written as DNA, the CDR3 is TGCGCCAGCAGCCAAGAGACTAGCGGGAGACCATGGGGTGAGCAGTTCTTC.

This clone was observed a single time. The J gene is TRBJ2-5, the V gene TRBV5-1, with 8 bases matching TRBD2. The CDR3 totals 15 residues. The germline V gene encodes CDR1 SGHRS and CDR2 YFSETQ. J lost 5 bases, V lost 1 base, and 7 bases had no gene match. Here the CDR3 reads CASSLPSGSDETQYF. CDR3 in DNA: TGCGCCAGCAGCTTGCCAAGCGGGAGTGACGAGACCCAGTACTTC. Combining the CDR3 with reference TRBV5-1 and TRBJ2-5 gives the whole variable domain KAGVTQTPRYLIKTRGQQVTLSCSPISGHRSVSWYQQTPGQGLQFLFEYFSETQRNKGNFPGRFSGRQFSNSRSEMNVSTLELGDSALYLCASSLPSGSDETQYFGPGTRLLVL.

The chain recombines TRBV29-1 with TRBJ2-1; 11 bases agree with TRBD1. The CDR3 is 16 residues long. Germline lookup yields CDR1 SQVTM and CDR2 ANQGSEA. V shed 5 bases, J shed 1 base, and the junction held 7 bases outside the gene matches. The CDR3 DNA reads as TGCAGCGTTCGAAAGGGACAGGGGGTATCCTACAATGAGCAGTTCTTC. Translated: CSVRKGQGVSYNEQFF.

This clone has just one count. This chain connects TRBV4-2 to TRBJ2-7; 8 bases align to TRBD2. Germline V lookup: CDR1 LGHNA, CDR2 YNFKEQ. The CDR3 covers 16 residues. With V trimmed by 0 bases and J by 3 bases, 7 bases remained unmatched. The CDR3, as DNA: TGTGCCAGCAGCCAAGAGCTGACTAGCGCTTTCTACGAGCAGTACTTC. Amino acids: CASSQELTSAFYEQYF.

This sequence joins TRBV6-6 and TRBJ1-6; D is possibly TRBD1 (5 bases). CDR1 is MNHNY, CDR2 SVGAGI, per germline (reference sequence). There are 14 residues in the CDR3. V was cut by 5 bases and J by 7 bases, with 12 bases left in between. CDR3 coding DNA: TGTGCCAGCAGTAATACAGGAGAGAATTCACCCCTCCACTTT. Translated, it gives CASSNTGENSPLHF.

V is TRBV11-2 and J is TRBJ2-6; 11 positions agree with TRBD2. With 4 bases clipped from V and 0 bases from J, the junction kept 8 bases outside the gene matches. The CDR3 runs 19 residues. Germline lookup yields CDR1 SGHAT and CDR2 FQNNGV. The CDR3 protein is CASSSPPGLAVSGANVLTF. The CDR3 DNA reads TGTGCCAGCAGCTCCCCCCCGGGACTAGCGGTCTCTGGGGCCAACGTCCTGACTTTC.

The V call is TRBV28, the J call TRBJ2-7; D unclear. V dropped 6 bases and J dropped 3 bases, with 9 bases sitting between them. The CDR3 extends over 12 amino acids. CDR1 MDHEN and CDR2 SYDVKM come from the germline V gene. The CDR3, as DNA: TGTGCCAGCAGCCTTTGGTTCTACGAGCAGTACTTC. Translation: CASSLWFYEQYF. Variable domain in full (rest from reference TRBV28 and TRBJ2-7): DVKVTQSSRYLVKRTGEKVFLECVQDMDHENMFWYRQDPGLGLRLIYFSYDVKMKEKGDIPEGYSVSREKKERFSLILESASTNQTSMYLCASSLWFYEQYFGPGTRLTVT.

The rearrangement joins TRBV5-4 to TRBJ2-6, with 8 bases aligning to TRBD2. This CDR3 region has 16 residues. CDR1 and CDR2 from the germline V gene are SGHNT and YYREEE (reference sequence). V shed 2 bases and J 4 bases; nucleotides not matched to a gene: 5. The chain's CDR3 is CASSFKRESGANVLTF. The CDR3 DNA sequence: TGTGCCAGCAGCTTCAAGCGGGAGAGCGGGGCCAACGTCCTGACTTTC.

This chain links TRBV11-2 with TRBJ1-6, with a possible D match to TRBD1 (5 bases). The CDR3 runs 17 residues. Germline CDR1 and CDR2: SGHAT and FQNNGV. V lost 4 bases and J 2 bases, leaving 15 bases between the germline ends. CDR3 sequence reads: CASSSKRDPAYNSPLHF. In nucleotides, the CDR3 is TGTGCCAGCAGCTCCAAAAGGGACCCAGCCTATAATTCACCCCTCCACTTT.

The rearrangement joins TRBV5-5 to TRBJ1-5; no firm D call. This CDR3 spans 16 amino acids. The V gene's germline CDR1 is SGHKS and CDR2 YYEKEE (reference sequence). Trimming took off 1 base at V and 1 base at J, with 12 bases between the two ends. The CDR3 spells CASSLKGQTSNQPQHF. CDR3 coding DNA: TGTGCCAGCAGCTTGAAGGGCCAGACAAGCAATCAGCCCCAGCATTTT.

The chain has TRBV11-3 and TRBJ2-5; 7 bases fit TRBD1. V lost 5 bases, J lost 0 bases, and 3 bases stayed unmatched. From germline, CDR1 is SGHNT and CDR2 YENEEA. This CDR3 contains 14 residues. The CDR3 loop reads CASSEGQHQETQYF. The CDR3 DNA sequence: TGTGCCAGCAGCGAGGGACAGCACCAAGAGACCCAGTACTTC.

This clone was recorded a few times. The chain recombines TRBV4-2 with TRBJ2-7; 7 bases map to TRBD1. The germline gives CDR1 LGHNA, CDR2 YNFKEQ. CDR3 length equals 14 residues. The ends lost 3 bases at V and 1 base at J; junction bases unmatched: 3. CDR3 DNA sequence: TGTGCCAGCAGCCACAGGGACAGATCCTACGAGCAGTACTTC. Its translation: CASSHRDRSYEQYF.

This clone has only one observation. This sequence joins TRBV18 and TRBJ1-3; no firm D call. Per the germline V gene, CDR1 is KGHSH and CDR2 is LQKENI. V gave up 3 bases and J gave up 0 bases, with 9 bases separating them. The CDR3 is 15 residues long. CDR3 amino acids: CASSPPGSSGNTIYF. In DNA, the CDR3 is TGTGCCAGCTCACCCCCGGGGTCCTCTGGAAACACCATATATTTT. The complete variable domain, with remaining parts taken from reference TRBV18 and TRBJ1-3, reads NAGVMQNPRHLVRRRGQEARLRCSPMKGHSHVYWYRQLPEEGLKFMVYLQKENIIDESGMPKERFSAEFPKEGPSILRIQQVVRGDSAAYFCASSPPGSSGNTIYFGEGSWLTVV.